The 2 T cell receptor beta chains listed next were all sequenced from one sample in a study of early T cells in non-severe SARS-CoV-2 infection. TCRdb ran MiXCR on the 5' RACE reads and lists one entry per CDR3 protein. In the table there are 79,000 or so distinct CDR3 sequences, roughly 13% of which are singletons. Sequenced: whole blood. The receptors originated from an adult who was a healthcare worker with PCR-confirmed SARS-CoV-2 infection or an uninfected control (not recorded which).

This clonotype was recorded many times. The chain employs TRBV28 and TRBJ1-1; D remains ambiguous. CDR3 length: 12 amino acids. Trimming took 8 bases from V and 0 from J, leaving 7 bases between them. Germline assignment: CDR1 MDHEN and CDR2 SYDVKM. The CDR3, as DNA: TGTGCCAGCGGGGAGTTGAACACTGAAGCTTTCTTT. Translating it yields CASGELNTEAFF.

This clonotype was seen repeatedly, ten times or more. The rearrangement joins TRBV6-6 to TRBJ1-2; D may be TRBD1 (5 bases). The CDR3 runs 15 residues. V was shortened by 2 bases and J by 4 bases, with 14 bases between the two germline ends. CDR1 is MNHNY and CDR2 is SVGAGI in the germline V gene (reference sequence). The CDR3 is CASSYPSGLGYGYTF. In DNA, the CDR3 is TGTGCCAGCAGTTACCCCTCAGGGCTCGGCTATGGCTACACCTTC.